This entry describes one T cell receptor (beta chain). Its antigen remains unknown. The assay was immunoSEQ multiplex PCR, and TCRdb's table has in-frame clones only and misses some. Here the sample spans about 390,000 clones, around 92% being singletons. Indicated treatment: around 19 received Ad26.COV2.S at low or high dose, single or two shots; roughly five received placebo; per-sample allocation not given. Following the first vaccine or placebo injection, samples were taken on day 63. This specimen belongs to a study of Ad26.COV2.S vaccination and SARS-CoV-2 variants. Looking at the study overall: Ad26.COV2.S was injected intramuscularly once or twice, 56 days apart.

Germline V gene data show CDR1 as SGHVS and CDR2 as FQNEAQ. This CDR3 has 14 residues. Trimming removed 2 bases from V and 9 bases from J, with 14 bases in between. General study points: Reported findings describe substantial breadth in spike-specific CD8+ and CD4+ T cell responses following vaccination. People given the vaccine had a wider spike-specific TCR breadth than placebo recipients did. Across vaccine and placebo recipients, the breadth of non-spike TCRs was similar.

The rearrangement links TRBV7-8 to TRBJ1-5, with D unresolved. Sequenced material: peripheral blood, taken in a trial of Ad26.COV2.S vaccine versus placebo. The source of this sequence is a person aged 18-60 years who received the Ad26.COV2.S COVID-19 vaccine or a placebo. The CDR3 sequence: CASSLREGYGPQHF. CDR3 sequence (DNA): TGTGCCAGCAGCTTAAGGGAGGGTTACGGGCCCCAGCATTTT.